These 7 T cell receptor beta chains came from one sample sequenced in a study of blood T cell repertoires in COVID-19. This table comes from immunoSEQ multiplex PCR, and its TCRdb copy is limited to in-frame clones, with some not included. In the table there are approximately 230,000 clones, more than 70% of which are singletons. The sample comprised peripheral blood. The receptors were sampled from a woman younger than 45 with COVID-19, enrolled during active disease.

The rearrangement uses TRBV6-5 and TRBJ2-3; D perhaps matches TRBD2 (6 bases). V was pared by 6 bases and J by 4 bases, with 11 bases between. CDR1 MNHEY and CDR2 SVGAGI come from the germline V gene. This CDR3 has 13 amino acids. This CDR3 reads CASSGTLSDTQYF. The CDR3 DNA follows: TGTGCCAGCAGCGGGACTCTTTCAGATACGCAGTATTTT.

The V and J genes are TRBV3-1 (or the pseudogene TRBV3-2) and TRBJ1-1; D perhaps matches TRBD1 (5 bases). The V gene's germline CDR1 is LGHDT and CDR2 YNNKEL (reference sequence). The CDR3 has 15 amino acids. Trimming took off 5 bases at V and 6 bases at J, with 19 bases between the two ends. CDR3 loop: CASSFYSGGLPEAFF. CDR3 DNA sequence: TGTGCCAGCAGCTTTTACTCGGGGGGGTTGCCTGAAGCTTTCTTT.

This clone was recorded a few times. The rearrangement links TRBV28 to TRBJ2-5; TRBD1 aligns across 11 bases. V lost 2 bases, J lost 5 bases, and 4 bases stayed unmatched. This CDR3 comprises 15 residues. Per the germline V gene, CDR1 is MDHEN and CDR2 is SYDVKM. This CDR3 is CASSLPDRGRETQYF. CDR3 in DNA: TGTGCCAGCAGTTTACCGGACAGGGGGCGGGAGACCCAGTACTTC.

V gene TRBV7-9 combines with J gene TRBJ2-5, with 11 bases identical to TRBD1. The CDR3 consists of 15 residues. V gave up 3 bases and J gave up 5 bases; unmatched junction bases: 5. Germline V gene sequence: CDR1 SEHNR, CDR2 FQNEAQ (reference sequence). CDR3: CASSFRDRGLETQYF. DNA for the CDR3: TGTGCCAGCAGCTTCCGGGACAGGGGGTTGGAGACCCAGTACTTC.

The chain employs TRBV11-2 and TRBJ2-3, with 9 bases identical to TRBD2. Germline assignment: CDR1 SGHAT and CDR2 FQNNGV. The V and J ends lost 5 bases and 4 bases, in that order; junction bases with no gene match: 7. The CDR3 consists of 15 residues. CDR3 nucleotide sequence: TGTGCCAGCAGCCGAACAGGGACTAGCCCAGATACGCAGTATTTT. Translated, it gives CASSRTGTSPDTQYF.

The V and J genes are TRBV27 and TRBJ1-5; 7 bases fit TRBD1. This CDR3 region has 15 residues. Germline assignment: CDR1 MNHEY and CDR2 SMNVEV (reference sequence). J gave up 7 bases and V 5 bases, and 11 bases lay outside the gene matches. CDR3 sequence reads: CASSPPDRVVQPQHF. CDR3 DNA: TGTGCCAGCAGTCCGCCTGACAGGGTGGTACAGCCCCAGCATTTT.

The V gene is TRBV11-3, the J gene TRBJ2-2, with a possible D match to TRBD2 (6 bases). Germline CDR1 reads SGHNT; CDR2 reads YENEEA. The length of the CDR3 is 15 residues. Trimming stripped 9 bases from V and 3 bases from J, with 17 bases between. The DNA of the CDR3 is TGTGCCAGGGGTATAGGTCCGGGGGACACCGGGGAGCTGTTTTTT. Amino acids: CARGIGPGDTGELFF.